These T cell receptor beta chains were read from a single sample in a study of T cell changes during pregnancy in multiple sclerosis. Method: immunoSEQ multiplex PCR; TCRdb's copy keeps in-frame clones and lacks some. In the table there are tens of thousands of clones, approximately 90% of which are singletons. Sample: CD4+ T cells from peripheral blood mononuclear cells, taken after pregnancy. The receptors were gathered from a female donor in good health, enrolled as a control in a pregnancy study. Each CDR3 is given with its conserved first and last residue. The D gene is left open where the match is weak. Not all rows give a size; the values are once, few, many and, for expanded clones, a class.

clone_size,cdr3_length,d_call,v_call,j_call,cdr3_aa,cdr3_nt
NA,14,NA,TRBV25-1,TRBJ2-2,CASSEYGDTGELFF,TGTGCCAGCAGTGAATATGGAGACACCGGGGAGCTGTTTTTT
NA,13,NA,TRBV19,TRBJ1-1,CASKGHSNTEAFF,TGTGCCAGTAAGGGACACTCGAACACTGAAGCTTTCTTT
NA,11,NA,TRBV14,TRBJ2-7,CASSQASEQYF,TGTGCCAGCAGCCAAGCCTCCGAGCAGTACTTC
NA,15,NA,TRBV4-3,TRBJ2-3,CASSQESSGTDTQYF,TGCGCCAGCAGCCAAGAATCATCGGGGACAGATACGCAGTATTTT
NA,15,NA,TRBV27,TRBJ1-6,CASSPGRLFYSPLHF,TGTGCCAGCAGCCCAGGGCGCTTATTTTATTCACCCCTCCACTTT
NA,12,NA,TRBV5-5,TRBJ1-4,CASSPIGEKLFF,TGTGCCAGCAGCCCAATCGGGGAAAAACTGTTTTTT
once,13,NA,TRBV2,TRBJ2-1,CASSEQENNEQFF,TGTGCCAGCTCCGAACAGGAGAACAATGAGCAGTTCTTC
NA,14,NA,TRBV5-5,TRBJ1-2,CASSLGEANYGYTF,TGTGCCAGCAGCCTAGGGGAGGCTAACTATGGCTACACCTTC
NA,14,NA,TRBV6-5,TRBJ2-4,CASSYPSQGGIQYF,TGTGCCAGCAGTTACCCATCGCAGGGAGGCATTCAGTACTTC
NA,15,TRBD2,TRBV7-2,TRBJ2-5,CASSLLAGGQETQYF,TGTGCCAGCAGCTTATTAGCGGGGGGGCAAGAGACCCAGTACTTC
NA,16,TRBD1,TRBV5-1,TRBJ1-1,CASSLGTDRGQGEAFF,TGCGCCAGCAGCTTGGGAACGGACAGGGGACAAGGTGAAGCTTTCTTT
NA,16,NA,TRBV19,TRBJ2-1,CASSIPSRAGYNEQFF,TGTGCCAGTAGTATACCTTCCAGGGCCGGTTACAATGAGCAGTTCTTC
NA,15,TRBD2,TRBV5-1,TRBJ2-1,CASSPELAGGNEQFF,TGCGCCAGCAGCCCCGAACTAGCGGGGGGCAATGAGCAGTTCTTC